This entry is about one T cell receptor (beta chain). This record belongs to a study of blood T cell repertoires in COVID-19. Across the whole study: Material from acute and convalescent COVID-19 was sourced from the United States, Italy and Spain.

Original processing methods: For nucleated cells, counts were estimated from reference gene primer amplification. Clones were sequenced by immunoSEQ multiplex PCR, and TCRdb holds only the in-frame ones, with some missing. V, J and clone size were drawn from that table, and D and trimming were deduced from the DNA. The table shows a few hundred thousand clones, with about four fifths occurring only once. The germline gives CDR1 SGHAT, CDR2 FQNNGV. Trimming pared 4 bases from V and 6 bases from J, leaving 13 bases between. The CDR3 length is 14 residues. The receptor was isolated from a man aged 25 to 40 who had recovered from COVID-19. The genes are TRBV11-2 and TRBJ2-4; D is unclear. The sequenced sample was peripheral blood. Here the CDR3 reads CASSSHLLTNIQYF. For the CDR3, the DNA is TGTGCCAGCAGCTCACATCTCCTCACAAACATTCAGTACTTC.